A single sample is the source of the 4 T cell receptor beta chains below, sequenced in a study of cytomegalovirus exposure and HLA in healthy donors. The PCR was carried out with 60 Vbeta primers and 13 Jbeta primers. Assay: immunoSEQ multiplex PCR; the TCRdb copy retains only in-frame clones and omits some. The table records some 150,000 clones, around 69% of them present only once. The sequencing input was PBMCs. The receptors shown here come from a man in his fifties or sixties in good health and CMV-seronegative.

CDR3 coding DNA: TGTGCCAGCAGCACCACGAGGACAGGGGTGGAGACCCAGTACTTC. It yields the protein CASSTTRTGVETQYF. This chain connects TRBV11-2 to TRBJ2-5, with TRBD1 matching over 9 bases. J lost 5 bases, V lost 5 bases, and 9 bases had no gene match. This CDR3 has 15 amino acids. Germline V gene lookup returns CDR1 SGHAT and CDR2 FQNNGV. Combining the CDR3 with reference TRBV11-2 and TRBJ2-5 gives the whole variable domain EAGVAQSPRYKIIEKRQSVAFWCNPISGHATLYWYQQILGQGPKLLIQFQNNGVVDDSQLPKDRFSAERLKGVDSTLKIQPAKLEDSAVYLCASSTTRTGVETQYFGPGTRLLVL.

J is TRBJ1-4 and V is TRBV28; 8 nucleotides line up with TRBD1. The ends lost 4 bases at V and 8 bases at J; junction bases unmatched: 9. CDR3 length: 15 residues. CDR1 MDHEN and CDR2 SYDVKM come from the germline V gene. The CDR3 sequence: CASSSPGGRREKLFF. The CDR3 DNA sequence: TGTGCCAGCAGTTCCCCAGGGGGCCGGCGGGAAAAACTGTTTTTT.

This clone was counted a few times. DNA for the CDR3: TGTGCCAGCAGTTCGAGCAGGGCAAGGGAGACCCAGTACTTC. This sequence encodes CASSSSRARETQYF. The V and J genes are TRBV6-5 and TRBJ2-5; D may be TRBD1 (5 bases). This CDR3 is built from 14 residues. Germline V gives CDR1 MNHEY, CDR2 SVGAGI. Trimming took off 4 bases at V and 5 bases at J, with 14 bases between the two ends.

J is TRBJ1-5 and V is TRBV7-3, with D uncertain. Germline V gene lookup returns CDR1 SGHTA and CDR2 FQGTGA. CDR3 length: 13 amino acids. V was cut by 4 bases and J by 2 bases, with 6 bases left in between. DNA of the CDR3: TGTGCCAGCAGCTGGAGTGGCAATCAGCCCCAGCATTTT. This translates into CASSWSGNQPQHF.